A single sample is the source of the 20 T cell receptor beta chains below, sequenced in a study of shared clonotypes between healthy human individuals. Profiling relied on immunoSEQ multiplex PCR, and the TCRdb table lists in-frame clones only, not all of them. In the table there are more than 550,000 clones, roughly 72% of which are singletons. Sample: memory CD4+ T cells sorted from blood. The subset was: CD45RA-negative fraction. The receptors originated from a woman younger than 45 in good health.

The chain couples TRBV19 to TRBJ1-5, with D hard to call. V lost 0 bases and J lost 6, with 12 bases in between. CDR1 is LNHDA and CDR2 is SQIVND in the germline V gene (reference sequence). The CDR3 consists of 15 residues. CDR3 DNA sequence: TGTGCCAGTAGTATAGAATGGAGGGCGGGTCAGCCCCAGCATTTT. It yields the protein CASSIEWRAGQPQHF.

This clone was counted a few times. The CDR3 bases are TGTGCCAGTAGTCCCGGAGAGGAGGGCTATGGCTACACCTTC. This sequence encodes CASSPGEEGYGYTF. This chain connects TRBV19 to TRBJ1-2; D not resolved. The CDR3 sequence is 14 residues long. Per germline, CDR1 LNHDA and CDR2 SQIVND (reference sequence). Trimming stripped 5 bases from V and 4 bases from J, with 14 bases between.

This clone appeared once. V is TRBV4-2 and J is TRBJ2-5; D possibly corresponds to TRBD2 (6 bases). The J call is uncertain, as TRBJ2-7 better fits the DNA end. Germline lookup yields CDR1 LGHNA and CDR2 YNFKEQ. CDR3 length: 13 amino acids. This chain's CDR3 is CASSQSEGYEQYF. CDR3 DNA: TGTGCCAGCAGCCAATCGGAGGGCTACGAGCAGTACTTC.

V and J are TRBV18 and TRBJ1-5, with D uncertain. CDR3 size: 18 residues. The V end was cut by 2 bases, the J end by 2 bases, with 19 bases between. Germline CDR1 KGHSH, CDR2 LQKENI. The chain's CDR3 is CASSPRPQAEGGNQPQHF. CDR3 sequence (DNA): TGTGCCAGCTCACCAAGGCCCCAGGCCGAGGGAGGCAATCAGCCCCAGCATTTT.

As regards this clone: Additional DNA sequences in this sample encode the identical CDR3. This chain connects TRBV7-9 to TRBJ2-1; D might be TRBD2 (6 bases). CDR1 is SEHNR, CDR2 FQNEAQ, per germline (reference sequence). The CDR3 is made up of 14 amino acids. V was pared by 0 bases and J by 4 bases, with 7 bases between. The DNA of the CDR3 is TGTGCCAGCAGCTTAGCGGGGGGATACAATGAGCAGTTCTTC. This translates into CASSLAGGYNEQFF. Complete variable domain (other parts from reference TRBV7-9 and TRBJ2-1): DTGVSQNPRHKITKRGQNVTFRCDPISEHNRLYWYRQTLGQGPEFLTYFQNEAQLEKSRLLSDRFSAERPKGSFSTLEIQRTEQGDSAMYLCASSLAGGYNEQFFGPGTRLTVL.

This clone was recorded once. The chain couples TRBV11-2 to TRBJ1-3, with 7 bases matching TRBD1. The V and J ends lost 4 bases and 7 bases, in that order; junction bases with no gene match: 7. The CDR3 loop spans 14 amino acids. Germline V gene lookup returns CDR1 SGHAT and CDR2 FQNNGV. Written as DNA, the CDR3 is TGTGCCAGCAGCTCCAGGGGGGCTAGCAACACCATATATTTT. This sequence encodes CASSSRGASNTIYF.

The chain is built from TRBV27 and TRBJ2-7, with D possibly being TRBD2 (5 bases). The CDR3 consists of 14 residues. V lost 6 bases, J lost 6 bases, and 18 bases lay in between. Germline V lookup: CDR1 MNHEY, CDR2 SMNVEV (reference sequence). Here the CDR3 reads CASRAPRAGGEQYF. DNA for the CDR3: TGTGCCAGCAGGGCCCCGAGGGCAGGTGGCGAGCAGTACTTC.

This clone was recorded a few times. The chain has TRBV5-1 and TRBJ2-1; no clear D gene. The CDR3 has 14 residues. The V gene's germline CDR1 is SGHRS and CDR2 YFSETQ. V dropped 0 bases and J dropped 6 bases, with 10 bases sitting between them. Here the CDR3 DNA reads TGCGCCAGCAGCTTGGTGTTGGGGATCAATGAGCAGTTCTTC. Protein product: CASSLVLGINEQFF.

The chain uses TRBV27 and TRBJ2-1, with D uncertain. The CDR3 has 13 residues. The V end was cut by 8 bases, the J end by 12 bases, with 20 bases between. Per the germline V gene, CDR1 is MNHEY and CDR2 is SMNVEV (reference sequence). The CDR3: CASAMEGFTTQFF. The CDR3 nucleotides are TGTGCCAGCGCGATGGAAGGCTTCACGACGCAGTTCTTC.

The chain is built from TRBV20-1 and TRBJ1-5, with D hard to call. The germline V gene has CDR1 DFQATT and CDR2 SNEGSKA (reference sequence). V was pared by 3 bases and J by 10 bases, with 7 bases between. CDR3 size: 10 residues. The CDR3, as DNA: TGCAGTGCTAGGTCCCGCCCCCAGCATTTT. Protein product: CSARSRPQHF.

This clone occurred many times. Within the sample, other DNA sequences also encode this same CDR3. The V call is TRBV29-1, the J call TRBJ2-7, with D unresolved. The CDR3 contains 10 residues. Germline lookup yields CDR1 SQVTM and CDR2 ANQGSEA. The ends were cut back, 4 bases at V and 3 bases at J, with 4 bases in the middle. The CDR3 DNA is TGCAGCGTTGGGAGCTACGAGCAGTACTTC. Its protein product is CSVGSYEQYF.

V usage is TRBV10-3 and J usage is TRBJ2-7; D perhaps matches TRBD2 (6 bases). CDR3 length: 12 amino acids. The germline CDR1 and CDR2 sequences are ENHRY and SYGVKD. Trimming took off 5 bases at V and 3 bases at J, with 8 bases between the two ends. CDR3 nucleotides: TGTGCCATCAGTCCGGAGGGCTACGAGCAGTACTTC. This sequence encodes CAISPEGYEQYF.

CDR3 in amino acids: CASSRRGHSNQPQHF. As DNA, the CDR3 is TGTGCCAGCAGTCGCAGGGGGCATAGCAATCAGCCCCAGCATTTT. The chain is built from TRBV6-5 and TRBJ1-5; 8 positions agree with TRBD1. After removal of 5 bases from V and 0 bases from J, the junction contained 3 bases not matched to a gene. Germline lookup yields CDR1 MNHEY and CDR2 SVGAGI. The CDR3 loop spans 15 amino acids.

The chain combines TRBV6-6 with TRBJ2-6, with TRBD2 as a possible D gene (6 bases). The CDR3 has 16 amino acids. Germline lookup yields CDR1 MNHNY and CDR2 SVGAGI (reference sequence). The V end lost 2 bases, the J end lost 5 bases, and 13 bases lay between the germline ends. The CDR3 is CASSYGREVRANVLTF. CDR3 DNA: TGTGCCAGCAGTTACGGGCGGGAAGTGAGGGCCAACGTCCTGACTTTC.

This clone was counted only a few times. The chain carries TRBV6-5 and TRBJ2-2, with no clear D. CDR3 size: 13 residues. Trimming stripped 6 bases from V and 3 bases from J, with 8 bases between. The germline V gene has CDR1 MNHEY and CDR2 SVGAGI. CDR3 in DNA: TGTGCCAGCAGCTCACCGTACACCGGGGAGCTGTTTTTT. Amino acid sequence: CASSSPYTGELFF.

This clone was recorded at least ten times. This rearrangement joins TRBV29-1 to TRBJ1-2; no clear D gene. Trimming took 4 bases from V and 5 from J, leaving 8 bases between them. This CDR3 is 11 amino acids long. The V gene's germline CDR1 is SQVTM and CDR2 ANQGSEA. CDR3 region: CSVGEVYGYTF. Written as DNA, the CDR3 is TGCAGCGTTGGGGAGGTGTATGGCTACACCTTC.

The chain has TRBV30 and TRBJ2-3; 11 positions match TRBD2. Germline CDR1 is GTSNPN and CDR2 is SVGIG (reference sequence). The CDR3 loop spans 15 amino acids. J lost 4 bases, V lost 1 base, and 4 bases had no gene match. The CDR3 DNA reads TGTGCCTGGAGTGCGGGTAGCGGGAGGGCAGATACGCAGTATTTT. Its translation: CAWSAGSGRADTQYF.

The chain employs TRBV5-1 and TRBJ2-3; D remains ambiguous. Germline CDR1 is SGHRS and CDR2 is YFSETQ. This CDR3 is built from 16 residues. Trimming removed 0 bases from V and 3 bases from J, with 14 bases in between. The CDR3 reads CASSLGGRPATDTQYF. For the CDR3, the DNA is TGCGCCAGCAGCTTGGGGGGTCGTCCGGCGACAGATACGCAGTATTTT.

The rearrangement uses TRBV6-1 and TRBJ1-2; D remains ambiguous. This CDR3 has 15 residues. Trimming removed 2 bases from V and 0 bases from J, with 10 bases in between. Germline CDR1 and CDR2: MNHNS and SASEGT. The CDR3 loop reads CASSEYGRTNYGYTF. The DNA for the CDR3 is TGTGCCAGCAGTGAATACGGCCGCACTAACTATGGCTACACCTTC.

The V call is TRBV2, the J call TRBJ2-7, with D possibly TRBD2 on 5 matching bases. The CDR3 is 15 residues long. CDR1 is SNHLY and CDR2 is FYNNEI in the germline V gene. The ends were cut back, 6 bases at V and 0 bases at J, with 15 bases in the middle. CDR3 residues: CASSGGLQSSYEQYF. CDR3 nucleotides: TGTGCCAGCAGCGGCGGGCTGCAGAGCTCCTACGAGCAGTACTTC.